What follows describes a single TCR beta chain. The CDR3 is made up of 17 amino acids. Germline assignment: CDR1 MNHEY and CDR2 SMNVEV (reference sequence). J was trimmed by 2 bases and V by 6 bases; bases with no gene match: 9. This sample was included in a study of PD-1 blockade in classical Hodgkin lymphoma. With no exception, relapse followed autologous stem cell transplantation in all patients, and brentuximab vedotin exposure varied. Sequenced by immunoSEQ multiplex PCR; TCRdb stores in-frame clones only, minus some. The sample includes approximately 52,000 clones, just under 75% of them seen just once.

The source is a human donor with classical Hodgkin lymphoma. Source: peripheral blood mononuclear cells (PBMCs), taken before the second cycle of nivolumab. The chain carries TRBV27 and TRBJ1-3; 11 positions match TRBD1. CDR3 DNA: TGTGCCAGCAGACCCGCGCCGGGACAGGGGGCTGGAAACACCATATATTTT. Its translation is CASRPAPGQGAGNTIYF.